One sample yielded the 28 T cell receptor beta chains listed below, sequenced in a study of blood T cell repertoires in COVID-19. Some clones are missing from TCRdb's copy, which holds only in-frame ones; the method was immunoSEQ multiplex PCR. Of around 75,000 clones in the sample, about four fifths are singletons; the top ten hold 5.4%. The sample was peripheral blood. These receptors all stem from a woman of 80 years or more with active or convalescent COVID-19.

The chain employs TRBV6-5 and TRBJ2-7; 9 positions match TRBD2. The CDR3 has 14 amino acids. Per germline, CDR1 MNHEY and CDR2 SVGAGI. J gave up 1 base and V 6 bases, and 4 bases lay outside the gene matches. For the CDR3, the DNA is TGTGCCAGCAGGCGGGAGGGCCTATCCTACGAGCAGTACTTC. Protein product: CASRREGLSYEQYF.

The chain joins TRBV18 to TRBJ2-1, with TRBD2 matching over 11 bases. V shed 4 bases, J shed 4 bases, and the junction held 6 bases outside the gene matches. Germline CDR1 reads KGHSH; CDR2 reads LQKENI. The CDR3 sequence is 16 residues long. CDR3 coding DNA: TGTGCCAGCTCACACGGGACTAGCGGCTTGTACAATGAGCAGTTCTTC. Translating it yields CASSHGTSGLYNEQFF. Supplemented by reference TRBV18 and TRBJ2-1, the full variable domain reads NAGVMQNPRHLVRRRGQEARLRCSPMKGHSHVYWYRQLPEEGLKFMVYLQKENIIDESGMPKERFSAEFPKEGPSILRIQQVVRGDSAAYFCASSHGTSGLYNEQFFGPGTRLTVL.

This rearrangement joins TRBV7-8 to TRBJ1-6; tentatively, D is TRBD1 (5 bases). Germline loops: CDR1 SGHVS, CDR2 FQNEAQ. Trimming took off 2 bases at V and 10 bases at J, with 18 bases between the two ends. The CDR3 covers 16 residues. CDR3 loop: CASSLIGGGTGSPLHF. CDR3 sequence (DNA): TGTGCCAGCAGCTTAATTGGTGGAGGGACTGGATCACCCCTCCACTTT.

This clone was seen more than once but under ten times. The chain carries TRBV6-2 or TRBV6-3 and TRBJ1-2; perhaps TRBD1 as D (5 bases). V lost 4 bases, J lost 5 bases, and 11 bases lay in between. This CDR3 has 13 residues. Germline V gives CDR1 MNHEY, CDR2 SVGEGT. CDR3 sequence: CASSSTGLYGYTF. Here the CDR3 DNA reads TGTGCCAGCAGTTCTACAGGACTATATGGCTACACCTTC.

The rearrangement joins TRBV7-3 to TRBJ2-7; 7 nucleotides match TRBD2. The V and J ends lost 2 bases and 0 bases, in that order; junction bases with no gene match: 4. Germline V CDR1 and CDR2: SGHTA, FQGTGA. The CDR3 has 15 residues. The CDR3 loop reads CASSLFGGGSYEQYF. The CDR3 nucleotides are TGTGCCAGCAGCTTATTCGGCGGGGGCTCCTACGAGCAGTACTTC.

The V and J genes are TRBV29-1 and TRBJ2-1; D not certain. Per germline, CDR1 SQVTM and CDR2 ANQGSEA. CDR3 length: 15 residues. Deletions cut 7 bases from V and 1 base from J, with 17 bases between. The DNA of the CDR3 is TGCAGCGCCTACCTCGGTCGAGAGTCCTACAATGAGCAGTTCTTC. This sequence encodes CSAYLGRESYNEQFF.

The chain uses TRBV5-8 and TRBJ1-3; TRBD1 agrees at 9 bases. V lost 5 bases and J lost 6; bases outside the gene matches: 6. The germline V gene has CDR1 SGHTS and CDR2 YDEGEE. The CDR3 runs to 14 residues. CDR3 sequence reads: CASRPGQGKNTIYF. CDR3 nucleotide sequence: TGTGCCAGCAGACCGGGACAGGGTAAAAACACCATATATTTT. Drawing the rest from reference TRBV5-8 and TRBJ1-3, the complete variable domain is EAGVTQSPTHLIKTRGQQATLRCSPISGHTSVYWYQQALGLGLQFLLWYDEGEERNRGNFPPRFSGRQFPNYSSELNVNALELEDSALYLCASRPGQGKNTIYFGEGSWLTVV.

The chain has TRBV30 and TRBJ1-5; D not certain. The CDR3 extends over 12 amino acids. Trimming took 0 bases from V and 9 from J, leaving 9 bases between them. The germline V gene has CDR1 GTSNPN and CDR2 SVGIG (reference sequence). CDR3 residues: CAWSVGAGPQHF. Written as DNA, the CDR3 is TGTGCCTGGAGTGTAGGCGCGGGGCCCCAGCATTTT.

The rearrangement joins TRBV6-4 to TRBJ2-1; 12 bases align to TRBD1. The CDR3 extends over 16 amino acids. Looked up from germline, CDR1 is MRHNA and CDR2 is SNTAGT. J gave up 1 base and V 8 bases, and 6 bases lay outside the gene matches. The CDR3 nucleotides read TGTGCCAGCCATGGGACAGGGGGCAAATCCTACAATGAGCAGTTCTTC. This encodes CASHGTGGKSYNEQFF.

This clone was observed a handful of times. V gene TRBV6-2 or TRBV6-3 combines with J gene TRBJ1-1; no clear D gene. CDR1 is MNHEY and CDR2 is SVGEGT in the germline V gene. V shed 2 bases and J shed 3 bases, with 10 bases lying between them. This CDR3 region has 14 residues. Here the CDR3 reads CASSYQGRDTEAFF. DNA of the CDR3: TGTGCCAGCAGTTACCAAGGGAGAGACACTGAAGCTTTCTTT.

The V and J genes are TRBV19 and TRBJ1-5; weak D call: TRBD1 (5 bases). Trimming shortened V by 10 bases and J by 9 bases, and 19 bases separated the two germline ends. Germline V gene lookup returns CDR1 LNHDA and CDR2 SQIVND (reference sequence). This CDR3 spans 13 amino acids. The CDR3 reads CATLDIGRGPQHF. As DNA, the CDR3 is TGTGCCACCTTGGACATTGGGAGGGGGCCCCAGCATTTT.

The chain couples TRBV11-2 to TRBJ2-5; 10 nucleotides line up with TRBD1. J was trimmed by 2 bases and V by 5 bases; bases with no gene match: 5. There are 15 residues in the CDR3. Germline CDR1 is SGHAT and CDR2 is FQNNGV. CDR3 in amino acids: CASSERTGGQETQYF. Written as DNA, the CDR3 is TGTGCCAGCAGCGAAAGGACAGGGGGTCAAGAGACCCAGTACTTC.

The V gene is TRBV19, the J gene TRBJ1-5, with D possibly being TRBD1 (6 bases). Between the trimmed V and J ends, which lost 6 bases and 5 bases, there was a span of 20 bases. This CDR3 is built from 16 residues. The germline CDR1 and CDR2 sequences are LNHDA and SQIVND (reference sequence). The chain's CDR3 is CASRLTQGSGDQPQHF. The CDR3 nucleotides read TGTGCCAGTAGACTCACACAGGGTTCGGGCGATCAGCCCCAGCATTTT.

CDR3 sequence: CSASGPTGGYF. In DNA form, the CDR3 reads TGCAGTGCTAGCGGACCTACCGGGGGGTACTTC. The chain links TRBV20-1 to TRBJ2-7, with D perhaps matching TRBD2 (6 bases). The CDR3 is 11 residues long. The germline gives CDR1 DFQATT, CDR2 SNEGSKA (reference sequence). The V end lost 3 bases, the J end lost 12 bases, and 15 bases lay between the germline ends.

This rearrangement joins TRBV7-9 to TRBJ1-4; D might be TRBD1 (6 bases). Germline CDR1 SEHNR, CDR2 FQNEAQ (reference sequence). The CDR3 sequence is 15 residues long. Trimming stripped 5 bases from V and 12 bases from J, with 22 bases between. The CDR3 nucleotides are TGTGCCAGCAGCCAGAGTGAAGTGGGGGCGGGGGAACTGTTTTTT. This encodes CASSQSEVGAGELFF.

The chain is built from TRBV6-2 or TRBV6-3 and TRBJ1-5; a weak D match, TRBD1 (5 bases). The CDR3 is 15 residues long. CDR1 and CDR2 from the germline V gene are MNHEY and SVGEGT. The V end was cut by 2 bases, the J end by 0 bases, with 8 bases between. The CDR3 here is CASSYRQNSNQPQHF. The CDR3 DNA reads as TGTGCCAGCAGTTACCGACAGAATAGCAATCAGCCCCAGCATTTT.

J is TRBJ1-5 and V is TRBV19; 9 positions agree with TRBD1. CDR3 length: 20 residues. With 1 base clipped from V and 0 bases from J, the junction kept 13 bases outside the gene matches. CDR1 LNHDA and CDR2 SQIVND come from the germline V gene (reference sequence). The CDR3 DNA sequence: TGTGCCAGTAGTATAGCTTGGGACAGGGAGGAAGATGGTAGCAATCAGCCCCAGCATTTT. Translated, it gives CASSIAWDREEDGSNQPQHF. The full variable domain, rest sourced from reference TRBV19 and TRBJ1-5, is DGGITQSPKYLFRKEGQNVTLSCEQNLNHDAMYWYRQDPGQGLRLIYYSQIVNDFQKGDIAEGYSVSREKKESFPLTVTSAQKNPTAFYLCASSIAWDREEDGSNQPQHFGDGTRLSIL.

This clone was detected only once. The J gene is TRBJ1-1, the V gene TRBV7-2; TRBD1 matches at 7 bases. CDR3 length equals 15 residues. V lost 1 base, J lost 10 bases, and 12 bases stayed unmatched. Looked up from germline, CDR1 is SGHTA and CDR2 is FQGNSA. CDR3 in amino acids: CASSLEGGWFGVAFF. CDR3 coding DNA: TGTGCCAGCAGCTTAGAAGGGGGCTGGTTCGGGGTAGCTTTCTTT.

This chain links TRBV21-1 with TRBJ2-1; TRBD2, the table's D call, was not compared with the DNA. TRBV21-1 is annotated as a pseudogene. CDR3 length: 16 amino acids. CDR3 bases: TGTGCCAGCAGCAAAGCCGGAAGCGAGAGATACAATGAGCAGTTCTTC. Amino acid sequence: CASSKAGSERYNEQFF.

This clone was counted between two and nine times. The J gene is TRBJ2-7, the V gene TRBV5-1, with 8 bases matching TRBD1. The J segment lost 2 bases and the V segment lost 2 bases, leaving 6 bases of the junction unmatched. CDR3 length: 15 residues. CDR1 is SGHRS, CDR2 YFSETQ, per germline. The DNA for the CDR3 is TGCGCCAGCAGCTTAGAGGACAGGGATCCCTACGAGCAGTACTTC. Its protein is CASSLEDRDPYEQYF.

The chain carries TRBV3-1 (or the pseudogene TRBV3-2) and TRBJ2-3; 8 nucleotides align to TRBD1. This CDR3 contains 16 residues. Germline CDR1 LGHDT, CDR2 YNNKEL (reference sequence). The trim removed 6 bases at V and 3 bases at J, leaving 11 bases unmatched. Here the CDR3 DNA reads TGTGCCAGCAGAAAAGTCGGACAGGGACTGACAGATACGCAGTATTTT. It encodes CASRKVGQGLTDTQYF.

This sequence joins TRBV9 and TRBJ1-3; D might be TRBD1 (6 bases). V was cut by 4 bases and J by 1 base, with 9 bases left in between. The germline V gene encodes CDR1 SGDLS and CDR2 YYNGEE. The CDR3 has 14 residues. CDR3 sequence reads: CASSLTGSGNTIYF. As DNA, the CDR3 is TGTGCCAGCAGCCTTACAGGGTCTGGAAACACCATATATTTT.

The CDR3 DNA is TGTGCCAGCGCGGGACAGGGGACAGGCTACACCTTC. Amino acids: CASAGQGTGYTF. The chain is built from TRBV4-2 and TRBJ1-2; 10 bases line up with TRBD1. This CDR3 is built from 12 residues. With V trimmed by 8 bases and J by 8 bases, 5 bases remained unmatched. Germline values: CDR1 LGHNA, CDR2 YNFKEQ.

V is TRBV4-3 and J is TRBJ2-5, with D perhaps matching TRBD2 (6 bases). Trimming stripped 0 bases from V and 4 bases from J, with 9 bases between. Germline values: CDR1 LGHNA, CDR2 YSLEER. This CDR3 has 14 residues. The CDR3 DNA sequence: TGCGCCAGCAGCCAAGACGGGGGTGGAGAGACCCAGTACTTC. It specifies CASSQDGGGETQYF.

The chain couples TRBV28 to TRBJ2-2; no clear D gene. The germline V gene has CDR1 MDHEN and CDR2 SYDVKM. V was cut by 2 bases and J by 1 base, with 14 bases left in between. The CDR3 extends over 17 amino acids. CDR3 protein: CASSLKTTSRNTGELFF. Here the CDR3 DNA reads TGTGCCAGCAGTTTAAAGACGACAAGCCGGAACACCGGGGAGCTGTTTTTT.

The chain is built from TRBV7-2 and TRBJ1-2, with 8 positions matching TRBD1. J gave up 4 bases and V 4 bases, and 5 bases lay outside the gene matches. Germline assignment: CDR1 SGHTA and CDR2 FQGNSA. The CDR3 has 14 residues. The CDR3, as DNA: TGTGCCAGCAGCTCCAAAGGACAGGGCTATGGCTACACCTTC. It is translated as CASSSKGQGYGYTF.

This clone has a handful of counts. The genes are TRBV27 and TRBJ2-5, with TRBD2 matching over 15 bases. With V trimmed by 6 bases and J by 4 bases, 6 bases remained unmatched. Looked up from germline, CDR1 is MNHEY and CDR2 is SMNVEV (reference sequence). The CDR3 is 16 residues long. CDR3 coding DNA: TGTGCCAGCAGGGGGACTAGCGGGAGGTCCAGAGAGACCCAGTACTTC. This sequence encodes CASRGTSGRSRETQYF.

This clone was seen a few times. CDR3 sequence (DNA): TGTGCCAGCAGCTTAGTGGTGGGAGGCTTCGGTGAGCAGTTCTTC. Translated: CASSLVVGGFGEQFF. V gene TRBV7-2 combines with J gene TRBJ2-1, with D maybe TRBD2 (6 bases). Looked up from germline, CDR1 is SGHTA and CDR2 is FQGNSA. The V end was cut by 1 base, the J end by 9 bases, with 16 bases between. This CDR3 region has 15 residues. Looking up the rest from reference TRBV7-2 and TRBJ2-1 gives the full variable domain: GAGVSQSPSNKVTEKGKDVELRCDPISGHTALYWYRQSLGQGLEFLIYFQGNSAPDKSGLPSDRFSAERTGGSVSTLTIQRTQQEDSAVYLCASSLVVGGFGEQFFGPGTRLTVL.